What follows is one T cell receptor (beta chain) and its context. Germline CDR1 KGHSH, CDR2 LQKENI. There are 16 residues in the CDR3. With 3 bases clipped from V and 4 bases from J, the junction kept 7 bases outside the gene matches. The sample is drawn from a study of T cells in Graves' hyperthyroidism and ophthalmopathy. The source material, RNA transcripts, was used to amplify TCR beta CDR3 regions. Researchers ran a first-round RT-PCR on the TCR CDR3 using the HTBI primer set. TCRdb independently ran MiXCR on the multiplex PCR reads; one entry per CDR3 protein. The sample contains some 560,000 distinct CDR3 sequences, 15% to 19% of which appear only once. Clinical symptoms, serum thyroxine and TRAb, thyroid ultrasound and orbital computed tomography together formed the diagnostic basis.

Sequencing used blood. The receptor's source is a woman aged 25 to 45 with Graves' hyperthyroidism. The chain uses TRBV18 and TRBJ2-3; 10 bases line up with TRBD1. The CDR3 sequence: CASSPSGTGVADTQYF. CDR3 nucleotides: TGTGCCAGCTCACCTTCCGGGACAGGGGTCGCAGATACGCAGTATTTT.